This T cell receptor (beta chain) stems from a study of monozygotic twins with inflammatory bowel disease. Overall study findings and caveats: Especially with disease activity, IBD patients shared fewer clonotypes with others than healthy twins did.

The authors drew more than 2 ml of blood from each donor. TCRdb reanalyzed the 5' RACE reads, giving one entry per CDR3 protein sequence and no DNA. In all, the sample yields a few hundred thousand distinct CDR3 sequences. In regard to this clonotype: Its target is unknown.

Specimen: blood. The sequence derives from a human donor with ulcerative colitis or Crohn's disease, or a healthy co-twin of an affected twin (not recorded which).

CDR3 loop: CATSRDLGDRGLGGYTF. The chain couples TRBV15 to TRBJ1-2; TCRdb gives TRBD1 as the D gene, but with no DNA this cannot be confirmed. Looked up from germline, CDR1 is LNHNV and CDR2 is YYDKDF (reference sequence). The CDR3 contains 17 residues.